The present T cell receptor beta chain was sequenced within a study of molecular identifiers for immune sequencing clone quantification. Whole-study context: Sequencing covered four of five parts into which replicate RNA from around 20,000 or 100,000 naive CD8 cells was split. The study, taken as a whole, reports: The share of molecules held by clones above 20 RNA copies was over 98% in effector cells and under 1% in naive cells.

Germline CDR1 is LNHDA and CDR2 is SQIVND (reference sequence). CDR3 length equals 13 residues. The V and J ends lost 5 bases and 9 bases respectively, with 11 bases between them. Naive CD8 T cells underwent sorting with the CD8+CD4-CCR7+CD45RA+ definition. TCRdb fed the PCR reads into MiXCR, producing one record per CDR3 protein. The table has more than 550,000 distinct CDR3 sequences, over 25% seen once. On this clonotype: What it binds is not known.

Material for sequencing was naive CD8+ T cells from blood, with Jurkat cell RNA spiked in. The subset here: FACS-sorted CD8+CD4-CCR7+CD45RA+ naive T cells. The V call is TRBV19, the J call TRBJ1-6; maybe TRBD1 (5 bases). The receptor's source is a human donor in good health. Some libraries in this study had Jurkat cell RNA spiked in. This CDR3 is CASSSTTGSPLHF. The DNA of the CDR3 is TGTGCCAGTAGTTCGACCACAGGTTCACCCCTCCACTTT.